These 30 T cell receptor beta chains were sequenced from one sample in a study of CD8+ T cells in alopecia areata. RNA was extracted and reverse transcribed into cDNA as the sequencing template. Profiling relied on immunoSEQ multiplex PCR, and the TCRdb table lists in-frame clones only, not all of them. The sample has 65,000 to 75,000 clones, roughly 30% seen once. Treatment reported: oral pan-JAK inhibitor, 5-10 mg twice daily. The sequenced sample was CD8+ T cells sorted from blood, obtained at week 4, from a patient treated with tofacitinib. These receptors were taken from a human donor with alopecia areata.

The chain combines TRBV27 with TRBJ2-3; D tentatively fits TRBD1 or TRBD2 (5 bases each). Germline-derived CDR1 and CDR2 are MNHEY and SMNVEV (reference sequence). CDR3 length: 11 residues. V lost 4 bases and J 6 bases, leaving 5 bases between the germline ends. DNA for the CDR3: TGTGCCAGCAGTTGGGGGGATACGCAGTATTTT. It is translated as CASSWGDTQYF.

The J gene is TRBJ1-2, the V gene TRBV29-1; D remains unclear. The CDR3 loop spans 11 amino acids. Germline V gene lookup returns CDR1 SQVTM and CDR2 ANQGSEA. Trimming shortened V by 5 bases and J by 6 bases, and 10 bases separated the two germline ends. The chain's CDR3 is CSVIGQDGYTF. The CDR3 DNA reads as TGCAGCGTTATTGGCCAGGATGGCTACACCTTC.

The sample holds a few counts of this clone. This rearrangement joins TRBV30 to TRBJ2-7; D uncertain. CDR3 size: 12 residues. Trimming left V 0 bases short and J 3 bases short, with 6 bases between. Germline CDR1 GTSNPN, CDR2 SVGIG (reference sequence). The CDR3 region is CAWSVDGYEQYF. In DNA form, the CDR3 reads TGTGCCTGGAGTGTAGATGGCTACGAGCAGTACTTC.

This rearrangement joins TRBV30 to TRBJ1-2; TRBD1 aligns across 9 bases. With 4 bases clipped from V and 8 bases from J, the junction kept 8 bases outside the gene matches. The CDR3 contains 13 residues. Germline V gene data show CDR1 as GTSNPN and CDR2 as SVGIG (reference sequence). CDR3 DNA: TGTGCCTGGATTAACAGGGGGCGGCAAGGCTACACCTTC. Amino acids: CAWINRGRQGYTF.

This clone has more than one count but fewer than ten. This rearrangement joins TRBV5-6 to TRBJ1-1, with TRBD1 matching over 8 bases. The germline gives CDR1 SGHDT, CDR2 YYEEEE. With V trimmed by 0 bases and J by 5 bases, 9 bases remained unmatched. The CDR3 spans 16 residues. The CDR3 loop is CASSLANRGIRTEAFF. The CDR3 DNA sequence: TGTGCCAGCAGCTTGGCGAACAGGGGGATTAGGACTGAAGCTTTCTTT.

This clone was counted a few times. The J gene is TRBJ2-7, the V gene TRBV28, with a possible D match to TRBD2 (6 bases). CDR3 length: 14 residues. Germline loops: CDR1 MDHEN, CDR2 SYDVKM. The V gene lost 6 bases and the J gene lost 0 bases, with 12 bases spanning the gap. The CDR3 loop reads CASSPPGVSYEQYF. The CDR3, as DNA: TGTGCCAGCAGCCCCCCGGGGGTCTCCTACGAGCAGTACTTC.

This clone was seen more than once but under ten times. V is TRBV7-9 and J is TRBJ1-2; D may be TRBD1 (6 bases). Germline V gives CDR1 SEHNR, CDR2 FQNEAQ (reference sequence). Trimming took 3 bases from V and 8 from J, leaving 16 bases between them. The CDR3 has 14 amino acids. The CDR3 reads CASSFGAGAEGYTF. CDR3 coding DNA: TGTGCCAGCAGCTTTGGGGCAGGGGCAGAGGGCTACACCTTC.

The rearrangement links TRBV6-1 to TRBJ2-1; 7 bases agree with TRBD2. CDR1 is MNHNS and CDR2 is SASEGT in the germline V gene. The CDR3 length is 15 residues. V gave up 2 bases and J gave up 5 bases; unmatched junction bases: 6. The CDR3 DNA sequence: TGTGCCAGCAGTGAAAAAGTGGCGGGGGACAATGAGCAGTTCTTC. Its protein product is CASSEKVAGDNEQFF.

This chain links TRBV7-9 with TRBJ2-5; 12 bases are shared with TRBD1. Germline CDR1 SEHNR, CDR2 FQNEAQ (reference sequence). The V and J ends lost 0 bases and 5 bases, in that order; junction bases with no gene match: 4. The CDR3 covers 16 residues. CDR3 loop: CASSLAGQGARETQYF. For the CDR3, the DNA is TGTGCCAGCAGCTTAGCGGGACAGGGGGCGCGGGAGACCCAGTACTTC.

The rearrangement joins TRBV9 to TRBJ2-2, with TRBD1 matching 8 bases. The ends lost 4 bases at V and 1 base at J; junction bases unmatched: 6. This CDR3 has 16 amino acids. Germline CDR1 reads SGDLS; CDR2 reads YYNGEE. This chain's CDR3 is CASSPWDRLNTGELFF. The DNA for the CDR3 is TGTGCCAGCAGCCCCTGGGACAGGCTGAACACCGGGGAGCTGTTTTTT.

The chain employs TRBV29-1 and TRBJ1-1; the D gene is possibly TRBD1 (5 bases). CDR1 and CDR2 (germline): SQVTM, ANQGSEA. Trimming removed 5 bases from V and 4 bases from J, with 11 bases in between. This CDR3 is built from 12 residues. In nucleotides, the CDR3 is TGCAGCGTTAGGGGTCGCGGCACTGAAGCTTTCTTT. Its translation is CSVRGRGTEAFF.

In its sample, this clone was seen a few times. The gene calls are TRBV27 and TRBJ2-7; 8 bases are shared with TRBD1. The V gene end was trimmed by 5 bases and the J gene end by 2 bases; junction bases not matched to a gene: 2. This CDR3 is 13 amino acids long. Germline V lookup: CDR1 MNHEY, CDR2 SMNVEV (reference sequence). CDR3 sequence: CASSGDRTYEQYF. The CDR3 region has the DNA TGTGCCAGCAGTGGGGACAGGACCTACGAGCAGTACTTC.

This clone was detected only a few times. V usage is TRBV30 and J usage is TRBJ1-3; D is undetermined. The CDR3 totals 15 residues. V dropped 5 bases and J dropped 4 bases, with 18 bases sitting between them. Germline V gives CDR1 GTSNPN, CDR2 SVGIG (reference sequence). CDR3 DNA: TGTGCCTGGTTATATCAGACGGCTAGCGGAAACACCATATATTTT. The encoded protein is CAWLYQTASGNTIYF.

The J gene is TRBJ2-7, the V gene TRBV29-1; 7 bases line up with TRBD1. From germline, CDR1 is SQVTM and CDR2 ANQGSEA. This CDR3 is 14 amino acids long. V trimming: 1 base; J trimming: 3 bases; junction bases outside the gene matches: 6. The CDR3: CSVEGQGGDYEQYF. In DNA, the CDR3 is TGCAGCGTTGAAGGACAGGGTGGGGACTACGAGCAGTACTTC.

Turning to this clone: An end of the junction differs from the germline gene, which may be a read error. The chain employs TRBV15 and TRBJ2-5; no definite D call. The CDR3 sequence is 12 residues long. From germline, CDR1 is LNHNV and CDR2 YYDKDF (reference sequence). The CDR3 spells CAASRTPGPDYF. The CDR3 DNA reads TGTGCCGCCAGCAGAACTCCGGGCCCCGATTACTTC.

The CDR3 sequence is CAWSVAGFTDTQYF. CDR3 bases: TGTGCCTGGAGTGTAGCGGGATTCACAGATACGCAGTATTTT. The chain recombines TRBV30 with TRBJ2-3, with 7 bases lining up with TRBD2. There are 14 residues in the CDR3. Germline V gene data show CDR1 as GTSNPN and CDR2 as SVGIG (reference sequence). Trimming cost V 0 bases and J 2 bases; bases outside gene matches: 2.

This clone was seen once. The chain employs TRBV6-1 and TRBJ1-1, with 8 bases lining up with TRBD1. The V segment lost 2 bases and the J segment 9 bases; nucleotides outside the gene matches: 2. Per germline, CDR1 MNHNS and CDR2 SASEGT. The CDR3 loop spans 12 amino acids. The CDR3 loop is CASSERTGKAFF. The CDR3 bases are TGTGCCAGCAGTGAACGGACAGGGAAAGCTTTCTTT.

V gene TRBV30 combines with J gene TRBJ1-2, with TRBD1 matching 10 bases. The CDR3 contains 15 residues. After removal of 2 bases from V and 4 bases from J, the junction contained 7 bases not matched to a gene. Germline V lookup: CDR1 GTSNPN, CDR2 SVGIG (reference sequence). CDR3 residues: CAWSFGQGVGYGYTF. As DNA, the CDR3 is TGTGCCTGGAGTTTTGGACAGGGGGTCGGCTATGGCTACACCTTC.

The chain is built from TRBV29-1 and TRBJ2-5; TRBD2 agrees at 12 bases. J was trimmed by 4 bases and V by 6 bases; bases with no gene match: 6. This CDR3 comprises 14 residues. CDR1 and CDR2 (germline): SQVTM, ANQGSEA. In nucleotides, the CDR3 is TGCAGCGTCGTACTAGCGGGAGGAGGAGAGACCCAGTACTTC. Its protein product is CSVVLAGGGETQYF.

The chain combines TRBV29-1 with TRBJ1-2; perhaps TRBD1 as D (6 bases). In germline, CDR1 is SQVTM, CDR2 ANQGSEA. The CDR3 spans 10 residues. Trimming took 6 bases from V and 6 from J, leaving 8 bases between them. The CDR3 loop reads CSVAGDGYTF. DNA of the CDR3: TGCAGCGTCGCAGGGGATGGCTACACCTTC.

This chain links TRBV5-1 with TRBJ2-7; 8 nucleotides match TRBD1. This CDR3 region has 14 residues. Looked up from germline, CDR1 is SGHRS and CDR2 is YFSETQ. V was clipped by 0 bases and J by 4 bases; unmatched bases: 3. CDR3 coding DNA: TGCGCCAGCAGCTTGGCACAGGGGGGATACGAGCAGTACTTC. Translating gives CASSLAQGGYEQYF.

The J gene is TRBJ1-1, the V gene TRBV5-4, with D hard to call. The CDR3 runs to 14 residues. Trimming removed 2 bases at V and 0 bases at J, with 8 bases between. Germline V gene lookup returns CDR1 SGHNT and CDR2 YYREEE (reference sequence). The CDR3 loop reads CASSFDRVNTEAFF. For the CDR3, the DNA is TGTGCCAGCAGCTTCGATAGAGTGAACACTGAAGCTTTCTTT.

The gene calls are TRBV29-1 and TRBJ2-7; TRBD1 might be the D (6 bases). Trimming pared 2 bases from V and 5 bases from J, leaving 16 bases between. The CDR3 has 14 residues. Germline loops: CDR1 SQVTM, CDR2 ANQGSEA. The CDR3 here is CSVELLGADHEQYF. For the CDR3, the DNA is TGCAGCGTTGAATTATTGGGGGCGGACCACGAGCAGTACTTC.

This chain uses TRBV30 with TRBJ2-3, with D possibly matching TRBD1 (6 bases). The V end lost 4 bases, the J end lost 2 bases, and 7 bases lay between the germline ends. Germline V gene lookup returns CDR1 GTSNPN and CDR2 SVGIG (reference sequence). This CDR3 comprises 12 residues. Here the CDR3 reads CAWMGATDTQYF. CDR3 nucleotides: TGTGCCTGGATGGGGGCCACAGATACGCAGTATTTT.

The rearrangement joins TRBV15 to TRBJ2-1; TRBD1 matches 10 bases. Trimming cost V 4 bases and J 5 bases; bases outside gene matches: 8. The germline V gene has CDR1 LNHNV and CDR2 YYDKDF (reference sequence). The CDR3 runs 16 residues. In DNA, the CDR3 is TGTGCCACCAGCACCCGAGGGACAGGGGTAAACAATGAGCAGTTCTTC. Protein product: CATSTRGTGVNNEQFF.

In this sample, this clone turned up a few times. The V call is TRBV5-1, the J call TRBJ2-7; D unclear. This CDR3 has 15 amino acids. CDR1 is SGHRS, CDR2 YFSETQ, per germline. Trimming stripped 4 bases from V and 6 bases from J, with 20 bases between. Here the CDR3 DNA reads TGCGCCAGCAGCCCGGTAGAAATCAGTAGGGCCGAGCAGTACTTC. Protein sequence: CASSPVEISRAEQYF.

This clone was seen a few times. V usage is TRBV6-5 and J usage is TRBJ2-1, with D possibly matching TRBD1 (6 bases). CDR1 is MNHEY and CDR2 is SVGAGI in the germline V gene. The V end was cut by 6 bases, the J end by 8 bases, with 14 bases between. This CDR3 region has 13 residues. The CDR3 region is CASSLTGSHEQFF. In DNA form, the CDR3 reads TGTGCCAGCAGCTTGACAGGTTCCCATGAGCAGTTCTTC.

This clone has a handful of counts. V usage is TRBV29-1 and J usage is TRBJ1-2, with D uncertain. Germline lookup yields CDR1 SQVTM and CDR2 ANQGSEA. V lost 6 bases and J lost 5, with 10 bases in between. CDR3 length equals 11 residues. The DNA of the CDR3 is TGCAGCGTCCCCGGGCTGTATGGCTACACCTTC. As protein: CSVPGLYGYTF.

This clone showed up just a few times. The chain uses TRBV6-1 and TRBJ2-2; D gene uncertain. This CDR3 is built from 15 residues. Trimming stripped 1 base from V and 3 bases from J, with 9 bases between. Germline V lookup: CDR1 MNHNS, CDR2 SASEGT. The CDR3 loop reads CASSEGVIDTGELFF. The CDR3 nucleotides are TGTGCCAGCAGTGAAGGGGTGATCGACACCGGGGAGCTGTTTTTT.

The chain combines TRBV6-1 with TRBJ2-7; 10 bases align to TRBD2. Germline V CDR1 and CDR2: MNHNS, SASEGT. Trimming cost V 1 base and J 4 bases; bases outside gene matches: 4. The CDR3 contains 15 residues. The CDR3 here is CASSEGSAGGYEQYF. In DNA form, the CDR3 reads TGTGCCAGCAGTGAAGGGTCAGCGGGAGGGTACGAGCAGTACTTC.